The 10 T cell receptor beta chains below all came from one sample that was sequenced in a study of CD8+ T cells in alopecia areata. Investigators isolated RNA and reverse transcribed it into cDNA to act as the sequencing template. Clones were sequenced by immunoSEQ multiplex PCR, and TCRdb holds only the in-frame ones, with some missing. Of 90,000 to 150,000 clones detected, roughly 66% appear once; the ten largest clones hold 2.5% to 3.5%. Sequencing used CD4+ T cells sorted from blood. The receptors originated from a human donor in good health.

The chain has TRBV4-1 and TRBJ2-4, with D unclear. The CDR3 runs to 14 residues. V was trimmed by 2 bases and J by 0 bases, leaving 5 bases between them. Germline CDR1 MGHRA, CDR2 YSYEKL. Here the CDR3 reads CASSQPIAKNIQYF. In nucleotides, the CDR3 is TGCGCCAGCAGCCAACCAATAGCCAAAAACATTCAGTACTTC.

The CDR3 bases are TGTGCCAGCAGAGGGTCCGAGCCCACTGAAGCTTTCTTT. This translates into CASRGSEPTEAFF. The chain joins TRBV6-5 to TRBJ1-1; D is unresolved. The V and J ends lost 6 bases and 4 bases respectively, with 12 bases between them. The CDR3 length is 13 residues. CDR1 MNHEY and CDR2 SVGAGI come from the germline V gene.

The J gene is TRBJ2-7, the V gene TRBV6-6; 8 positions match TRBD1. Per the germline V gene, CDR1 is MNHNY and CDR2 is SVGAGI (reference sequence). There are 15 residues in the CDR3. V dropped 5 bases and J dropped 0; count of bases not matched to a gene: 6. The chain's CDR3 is CASSSGQGSSYEQYF. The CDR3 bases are TGTGCCAGCAGTAGCGGACAGGGAAGCTCCTACGAGCAGTACTTC.

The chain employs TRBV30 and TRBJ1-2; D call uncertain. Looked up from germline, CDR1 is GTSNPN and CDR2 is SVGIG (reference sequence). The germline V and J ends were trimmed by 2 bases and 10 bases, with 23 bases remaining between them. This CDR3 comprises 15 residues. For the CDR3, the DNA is TGTGCCTGGAGTCTGGGGTGGACCCCCGGCGGGATCTACACCTTC. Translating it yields CAWSLGWTPGGIYTF.

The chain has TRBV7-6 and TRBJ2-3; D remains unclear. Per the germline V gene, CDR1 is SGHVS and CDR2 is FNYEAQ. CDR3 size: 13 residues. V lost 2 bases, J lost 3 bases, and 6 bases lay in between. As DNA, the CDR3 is TGTGCCAGCAGCTTATTTAGGACAGATACGCAGTATTTT. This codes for CASSLFRTDTQYF. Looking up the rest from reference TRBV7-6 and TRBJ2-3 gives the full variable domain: GAGVSQSPRYKVTKRGQDVALRCDPISGHVSLYWYRQALGQGPEFLTYFNYEAQQDKSGLPNDRFSAERPEGSISTLTIQRTEQRDSAMYRCASSLFRTDTQYFGPGTRLTVL.

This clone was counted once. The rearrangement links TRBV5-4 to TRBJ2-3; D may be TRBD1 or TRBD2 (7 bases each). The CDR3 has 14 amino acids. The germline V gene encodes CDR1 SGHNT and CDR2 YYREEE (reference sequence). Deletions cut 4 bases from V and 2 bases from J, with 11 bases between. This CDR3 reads CASSPGGATDTQYF. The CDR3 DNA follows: TGTGCCAGCAGCCCAGGGGGGGCCACAGATACGCAGTATTTT.

DNA of the CDR3: TGTGCCAGCAGTTTCCGGGGCCAGGGAGGGTACGAGCAGTACTTC. The encoded protein is CASSFRGQGGYEQYF. The chain uses TRBV28 and TRBJ2-7, with TRBD2 matching 7 bases. The V segment lost 3 bases and the J segment 4 bases; nucleotides outside the gene matches: 9. Germline V lookup: CDR1 MDHEN, CDR2 SYDVKM. The length of the CDR3 is 15 residues. Variable domain in full (rest from reference TRBV28 and TRBJ2-7): DVKVTQSSRYLVKRTGEKVFLECVQDMDHENMFWYRQDPGLGLRLIYFSYDVKMKEKGDIPEGYSVSREKKERFSLILESASTNQTSMYLCASSFRGQGGYEQYFGPGTRLTVT.

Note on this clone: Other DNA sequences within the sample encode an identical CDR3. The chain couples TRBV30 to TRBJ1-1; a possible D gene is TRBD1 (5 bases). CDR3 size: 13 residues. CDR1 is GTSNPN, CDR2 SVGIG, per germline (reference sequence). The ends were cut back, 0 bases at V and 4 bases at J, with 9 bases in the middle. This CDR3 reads CAWSVRGGTEAFF. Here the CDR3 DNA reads TGTGCCTGGAGTGTACGGGGGGGCACTGAAGCTTTCTTT. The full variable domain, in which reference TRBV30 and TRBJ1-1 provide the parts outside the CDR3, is SQTIHQWPATLVQPVGSPLSLECTVEGTSNPNLYWYRQAAGRGLQLLFYSVGIGQISSEVPQNLSASRPQDRQFILSSKKLLLSDSGFYLCAWSVRGGTEAFFGQGTRLTVV.

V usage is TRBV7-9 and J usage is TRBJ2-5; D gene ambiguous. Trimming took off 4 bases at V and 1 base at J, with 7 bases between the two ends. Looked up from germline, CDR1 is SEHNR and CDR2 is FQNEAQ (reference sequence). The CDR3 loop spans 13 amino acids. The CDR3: CASSYGRQETQYF. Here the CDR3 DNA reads TGTGCCAGCAGCTACGGTCGCCAAGAGACCCAGTACTTC. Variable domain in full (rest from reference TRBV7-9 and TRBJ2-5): DTGVSQNPRHKITKRGQNVTFRCDPISEHNRLYWYRQTLGQGPEFLTYFQNEAQLEKSRLLSDRFSAERPKGSFSTLEIQRTEQGDSAMYLCASSYGRQETQYFGPGTRLLVL.

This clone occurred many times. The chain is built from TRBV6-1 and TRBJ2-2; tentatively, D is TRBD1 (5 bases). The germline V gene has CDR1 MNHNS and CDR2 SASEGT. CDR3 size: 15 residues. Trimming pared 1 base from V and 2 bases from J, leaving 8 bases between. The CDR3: CASSEGWTNTGELFF. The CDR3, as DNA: TGTGCCAGCAGTGAAGGATGGACAAACACCGGGGAGCTGTTTTTT.